This T cell receptor beta chain comes out of a study of T cell changes during pregnancy in multiple sclerosis. Trimming cost V 6 bases and J 0 bases; bases outside gene matches: 4. CDR3 length equals 15 residues. Germline CDR1 and CDR2: MNHEY and SVGAGI. TCRdb's copy holds only in-frame clones and misses some; the assay was immunoSEQ multiplex PCR. This table has about 100,000 clones, roughly 92% appearing once. Sequences were derived from peripheral blood, sampled in the second trimester of pregnancy. This rearrangement joins TRBV6-5 to TRBJ1-2, with 10 bases that match TRBD1. The clonotype comes from a female donor with multiple sclerosis, enrolled in a pregnancy study. The CDR3 DNA reads TGTGCCAGCAGGACGACAGGGGGCCCTAACTATGGCTACACCTTC. Protein sequence: CASRTTGGPNYGYTF.